This TCR beta chain was profiled in a study of T cells in Graves' hyperthyroidism and ophthalmopathy. Findings of the study overall: Appearing also in blood were most of the thyroid clonotypes expanded above 0.001.

This CDR3 has 13 residues. Looked up from germline, CDR1 is ENHRY and CDR2 is SYGVKD. The ends were cut back, 4 bases at V and 3 bases at J, with 9 bases in the middle. The source material, RNA transcripts, was used to amplify TCR beta CDR3 regions. The HTBI primer set drove a first-round RT-PCR of the TCR CDR3. TCRdb re-called the multiplex PCR reads with MiXCR, one entry per CDR3 protein. The sample yields hundreds of thousands of distinct CDR3 sequences, around 15% seen once. This clonotype was seen more than once but under ten times. Its antigen is not identified. Hyperthyroidism in the patients, aged 18 to 65, was newly diagnosed and under 2 months in duration. Pregnant or lactating patients were excluded, as were those with uncontrolled infection or other autoimmune disease.

Sequenced material: blood. The gene calls are TRBV10-3 and TRBJ2-5; TRBD1 might be the D (6 bases). This receptor was taken from a woman in her twenties or thirties with Graves' hyperthyroidism. The CDR3 loop is CAISAPGEETQYF. The CDR3 DNA follows: TGTGCCATCAGTGCGCCAGGGGAAGAGACCCAGTACTTC.